This is a list of T cell receptor beta chains from one sample in a study of CD4 T cells in relation to SARS-CoV-2 and coronaviruses. Sequencing used immunoSEQ multiplex PCR; TCRdb keeps in-frame clones, though not all of them. The sample lists about 22,000 clones, just under 70% seen once, with around 19% in the top ten. The antigens for these receptors are not known. The specimen was CD4+ T cells from PBMCs, cultured in vitro. All receptors derive from a human donor in good health. CDR3s include the opening cysteine and the closing phenylalanine or tryptophan. Expanded clones are given a class, and other clones once, few, many or no size at all.

TRBV18 | . | CASSPTRSPGGEQYF
TRBV11-3 | . | CASSPDKGMGTGELFF
TRBV7-2 | . | CASSLMLPANEQFF
TRBV2 | few | CASSPGTGRGAEAFF
TRBV5-1 | . | CASSVGDFSETQYF
TRBV3-1/TRBV3-2 | . | CASRTSGAYNEQFF
TRBV7-2 | few | CASSLVQVSGANVLTF
TRBV7-2 | . | CASSLTVNTEAFF
TRBV2 | . | CASSEGSGRVGELFF
TRBV19 | few | CASSIVGSGNTIYF
TRBV6-5 | . | CASSYGYISSYNEQFF
TRBV5-1 | few | CASSGGLAGGEQYF
TRBV5-6 | . | CASSFSAGEQYF
TRBV9 | . | CASSPTAKRDTEAFF
TRBV10-1 | few | CASSEGQGNSPLHF
TRBV11-2 | . | CASSPGGKGAKNIQYF
TRBV19 | . | CASNDRGLSGTDTQYF
TRBV6-5 | . | CASSLEQGFTTEAFF
TRBV28 | . | CASSPPDSSYEQYF
TRBV11-1 | few | CASSPRDRGLYEQYF
TRBV7-2 | . | CASRAASSYEQYF
TRBV6-5 | . | CASSYSAGSSYEQYF